A selection of T cell receptor beta chains follows, all from one sample in a study of T cell responses to AZD1222 COVID-19 vaccine. The data were produced by immunoSEQ multiplex PCR, yet TCRdb's version contains in-frame clones alone and is incomplete. The table includes 100,000 or so clones, 88% detected once. Sequencing used peripheral blood, obtained on day 0 of AZD1222 vaccination. The receptors originated from an adult in good health. CDR3s include the opening cysteine and the closing phenylalanine or tryptophan. D genes are given only for firm matches. Size is omitted from some rows. Given values are once, few, many or a class for expanded clones.

>16|.|TRBD1|TRBJ2-2|TRBV28
TGTGCCAGCAGCGGAGCCGGGACAGGGGACACCGGGGAGCTGTTTTTT
CASSGAGTGDTGELFF
>15|once|TRBD1|TRBJ1-5|TRBV28
TGTGCCAGCAGTTTGGACAGGGCTAGCAATCAGCCCCAGCATTTT
CASSLDRASNQPQHF
>15|.|TRBD2|TRBJ2-1|TRBV6-2/TRBV6-3
TGTGCCAGCAGTTGGGGACTAGCGGGAGGGGCTGAGCAGTTCTTC
CASSWGLAGGAEQFF
>16|.|.|TRBJ2-2|TRBV11-1
TGTGCCAGCAGCCTCTGGACAGCCCCGAACACCGGGGAGCTGTTTTTT
CASSLWTAPNTGELFF
>15|once|.|TRBJ2-1|TRBV28
TGTGCCAGCAGTTTCGGCGGGGCTTTTTACAATGAGCAGTTCTTC
CASSFGGAFYNEQFF
>15|.|.|TRBJ1-5|TRBV6-6
TGTGCCAGCAGTTACTCAGGACAGCCATCAGAGCCCCAGCATTTT
CASSYSGQPSEPQHF
>14|.|.|TRBJ2-2|TRBV5-1
TGCGCCAGCAGCTTGGTGGAGGGAACCGGGGAGCTGTTTTTT
CASSLVEGTGELFF
>15|.|.|TRBJ2-2|TRBV6-2/TRBV6-3
TGTGCCAGCAGCTTCGACCGGCTACAAAGCGGGGAGCTGTTTTTT
CASSFDRLQSGELFF
>13|few|TRBD1|TRBJ1-2|TRBV6-6
TGTGCCAGCAGTTCCGGACAGGGCATTGGCTACACCTTC
CASSSGQGIGYTF
>14|.|.|TRBJ1-2|TRBV6-5
TGTGCCAGCAGTTATATCGCTGGAGGGAATGGCTACACCTTC
CASSYIAGGNGYTF
>14|.|TRBD1|TRBJ2-7|TRBV13
TGTGCCAGTTACCTCTGGGACAGACCCTACGAGCAGTACTTC
CASYLWDRPYEQYF
>15|.|.|TRBJ1-5|TRBV19
TGTGCCAGTAGTATAGATCTGGGGACAAATCAGCCCCAGCATTTT
CASSIDLGTNQPQHF
>15|.|TRBD1|TRBJ2-7|TRBV19
TGTGCCAGTAGTACGCCCGGGACAGGGATCTTCGCGCAGTACTTC
CASSTPGTGIFAQYF
>13|.|TRBD1|TRBJ1-2|TRBV19
TGTGCCAGTAACAGGGGTTCTACCTATGGCTACACCTTC
CASNRGSTYGYTF
>15|few|.|TRBJ1-4|TRBV4-2
TGTGCCAGCAGCCAAGTTGGGACGGAGGGTGAAAAACTGTTTTTT
CASSQVGTEGEKLFF
>15|.|.|TRBJ1-1|TRBV18
TGTGCCAGCTCACCACCTTCCAGGGTGAACACTGAAGCTTTCTTT
CASSPPSRVNTEAFF
>16|.|.|TRBJ2-3|TRBV7-2
TGTGCCAGCAGCAATTCCGGGGGTGTGCGGACAGATACGCAGTATTTT
CASSNSGGVRTDTQYF
>14|.|.|TRBJ1-1|TRBV11-3
TGTGCCAGCAGCTTCGCAGGGTTGAACACTGAAGCTTTCTTT
CASSFAGLNTEAFF
>13|.|.|TRBJ1-1|TRBV29-1
TGCAGCGCCACTACAGGGTCAGACACTGAAGCTTTCTTT
CSATTGSDTEAFF
>17|.|.|TRBJ1-2|TRBV7-9
TGTGCCAGCACAAAAATCGCCGTGCAAGACGCGATCCGTGGCTACACCTTC
CASTKIAVQDAIRGYTF
>13|.|.|TRBJ1-1|TRBV30
TGTGCCTGGAGTGTCGGAGGCGGGACTGAAGCTTTCTTT
CAWSVGGGTEAFF